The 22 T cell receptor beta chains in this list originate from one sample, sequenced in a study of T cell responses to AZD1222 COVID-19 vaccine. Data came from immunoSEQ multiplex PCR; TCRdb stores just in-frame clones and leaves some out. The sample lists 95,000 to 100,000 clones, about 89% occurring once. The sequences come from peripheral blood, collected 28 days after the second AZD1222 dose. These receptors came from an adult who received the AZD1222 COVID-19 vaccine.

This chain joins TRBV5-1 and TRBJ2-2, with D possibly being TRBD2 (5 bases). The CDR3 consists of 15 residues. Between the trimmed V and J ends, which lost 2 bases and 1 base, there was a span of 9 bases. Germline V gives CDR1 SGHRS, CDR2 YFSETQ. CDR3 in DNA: TGCGCCAGCAGCTTTGGACTGATGAACACCGGGGAGCTGTTTTTT. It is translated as CASSFGLMNTGELFF.

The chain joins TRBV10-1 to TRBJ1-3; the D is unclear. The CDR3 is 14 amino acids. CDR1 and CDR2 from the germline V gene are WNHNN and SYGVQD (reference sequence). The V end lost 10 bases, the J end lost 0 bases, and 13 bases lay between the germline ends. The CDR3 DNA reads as TGCGCCACCTCGGACCGACGCTCTGGAAACACCATATATTTT. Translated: CATSDRRSGNTIYF.

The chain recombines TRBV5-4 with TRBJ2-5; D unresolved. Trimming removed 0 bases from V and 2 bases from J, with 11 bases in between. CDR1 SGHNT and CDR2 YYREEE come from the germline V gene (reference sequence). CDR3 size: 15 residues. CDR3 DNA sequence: TGTGCCAGCAGCTTGGCCGGTGCGGTACAAGAGACCCAGTACTTC. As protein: CASSLAGAVQETQYF.

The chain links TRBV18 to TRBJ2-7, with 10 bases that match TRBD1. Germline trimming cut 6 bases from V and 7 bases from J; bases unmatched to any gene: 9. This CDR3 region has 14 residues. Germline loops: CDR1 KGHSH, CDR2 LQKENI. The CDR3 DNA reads TGTGCCAGCTCGTACTCGGGACAGGGGTGGGAGCAGTACTTC. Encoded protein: CASSYSGQGWEQYF. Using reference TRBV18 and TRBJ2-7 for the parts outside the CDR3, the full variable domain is NAGVMQNPRHLVRRRGQEARLRCSPMKGHSHVYWYRQLPEEGLKFMVYLQKENIIDESGMPKERFSAEFPKEGPSILRIQQVVRGDSAAYFCASSYSGQGWEQYFGPGTRLTVT.

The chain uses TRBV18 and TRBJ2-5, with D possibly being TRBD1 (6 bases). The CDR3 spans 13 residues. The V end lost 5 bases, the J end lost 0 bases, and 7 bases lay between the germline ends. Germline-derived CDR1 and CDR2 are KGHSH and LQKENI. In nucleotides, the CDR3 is TGTGCCAGCTCAGGACAGAACCAAGAGACCCAGTACTTC. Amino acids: CASSGQNQETQYF.

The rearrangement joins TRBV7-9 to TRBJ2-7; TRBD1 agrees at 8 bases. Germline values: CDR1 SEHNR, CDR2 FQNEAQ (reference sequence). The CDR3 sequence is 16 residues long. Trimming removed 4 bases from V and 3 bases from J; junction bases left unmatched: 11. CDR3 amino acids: CASSSPVGQEIYEQYF. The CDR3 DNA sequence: TGTGCCAGCAGCTCCCCGGTGGGACAGGAGATCTACGAGCAGTACTTC. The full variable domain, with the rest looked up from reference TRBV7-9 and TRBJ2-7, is DTGVSQNPRHKITKRGQNVTFRCDPISEHNRLYWYRQTLGQGPEFLTYFQNEAQLEKSRLLSDRFSAERPKGSFSTLEIQRTEQGDSAMYLCASSSPVGQEIYEQYFGPGTRLTVT.

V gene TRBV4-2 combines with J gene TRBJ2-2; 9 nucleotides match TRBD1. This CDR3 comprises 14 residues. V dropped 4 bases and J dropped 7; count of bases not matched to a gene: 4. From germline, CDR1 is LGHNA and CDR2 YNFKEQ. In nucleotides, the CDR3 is TGTGCCAGCAGCCGCCCGGGACAGGGCGGGGAGCTGTTTTTT. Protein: CASSRPGQGGELFF.

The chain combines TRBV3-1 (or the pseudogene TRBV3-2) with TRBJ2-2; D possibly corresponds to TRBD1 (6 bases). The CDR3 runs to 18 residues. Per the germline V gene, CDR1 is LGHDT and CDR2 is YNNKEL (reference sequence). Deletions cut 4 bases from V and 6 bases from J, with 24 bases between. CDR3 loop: CASSREGAGVPPAGELFF. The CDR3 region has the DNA TGTGCCAGCAGCCGAGAAGGCGCAGGGGTCCCTCCTGCCGGGGAGCTGTTTTTT.

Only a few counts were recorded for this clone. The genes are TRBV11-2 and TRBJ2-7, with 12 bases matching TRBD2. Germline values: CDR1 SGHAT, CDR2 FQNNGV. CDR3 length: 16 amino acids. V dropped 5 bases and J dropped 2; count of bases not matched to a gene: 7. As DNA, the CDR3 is TGTGCCAGCAGCCCGTCCGCTAGCGGGGGGGCCTACGAGCAGTACTTC. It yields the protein CASSPSASGGAYEQYF.

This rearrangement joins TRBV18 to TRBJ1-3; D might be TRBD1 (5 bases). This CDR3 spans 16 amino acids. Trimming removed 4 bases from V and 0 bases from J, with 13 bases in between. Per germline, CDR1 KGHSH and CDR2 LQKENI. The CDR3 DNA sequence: TGTGCCAGCTCACGGGACCCGAGGGTCTCTGGAAACACCATATATTTT. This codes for CASSRDPRVSGNTIYF. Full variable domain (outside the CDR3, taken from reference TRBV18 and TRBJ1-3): NAGVMQNPRHLVRRRGQEARLRCSPMKGHSHVYWYRQLPEEGLKFMVYLQKENIIDESGMPKERFSAEFPKEGPSILRIQQVVRGDSAAYFCASSRDPRVSGNTIYFGEGSWLTVV.

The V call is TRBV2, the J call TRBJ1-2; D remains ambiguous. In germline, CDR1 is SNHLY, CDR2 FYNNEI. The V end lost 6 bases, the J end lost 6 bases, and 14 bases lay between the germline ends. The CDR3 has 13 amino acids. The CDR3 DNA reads TGTGCCAGCAGGCCCTACGGCGGGGATGGCTACACCTTC. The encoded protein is CASRPYGGDGYTF.

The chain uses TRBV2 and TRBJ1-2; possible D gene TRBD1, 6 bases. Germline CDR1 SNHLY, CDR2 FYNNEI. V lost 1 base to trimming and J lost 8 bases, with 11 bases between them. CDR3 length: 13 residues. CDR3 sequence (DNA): TGTGCCAGCAGTGAAGGCACAGGGTACGGCTACACCTTC. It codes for CASSEGTGYGYTF. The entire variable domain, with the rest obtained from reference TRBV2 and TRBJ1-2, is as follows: EPEVTQTPSHQVTQMGQEVILRCVPISNHLYFYWYRQILGQKVEFLVSFYNNEISEKSEIFDDQFSVERPDGSNFTLKIRSTKLEDSAMYFCASSEGTGYGYTFGSGTRLTVV.

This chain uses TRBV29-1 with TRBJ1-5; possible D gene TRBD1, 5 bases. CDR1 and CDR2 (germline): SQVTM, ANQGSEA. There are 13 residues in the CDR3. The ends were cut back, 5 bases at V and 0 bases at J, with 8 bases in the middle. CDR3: CSVLGDSNQPQHF. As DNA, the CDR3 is TGCAGCGTTTTAGGGGATAGCAATCAGCCCCAGCATTTT.

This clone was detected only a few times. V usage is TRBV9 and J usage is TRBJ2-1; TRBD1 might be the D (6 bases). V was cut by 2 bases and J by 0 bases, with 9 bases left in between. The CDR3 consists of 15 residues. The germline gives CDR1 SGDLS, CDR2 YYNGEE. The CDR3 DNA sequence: TGTGCCAGCAGCGTCAGGGGCGGCTCCTACAATGAGCAGTTCTTC. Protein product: CASSVRGGSYNEQFF.

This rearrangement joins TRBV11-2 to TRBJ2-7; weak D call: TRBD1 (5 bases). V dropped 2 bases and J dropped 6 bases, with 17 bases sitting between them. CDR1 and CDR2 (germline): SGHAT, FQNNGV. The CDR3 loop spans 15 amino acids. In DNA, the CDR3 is TGTGCCAGCAGCTTACAGGGTTTCCTCTCGGGCGAGCAGTACTTC. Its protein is CASSLQGFLSGEQYF.

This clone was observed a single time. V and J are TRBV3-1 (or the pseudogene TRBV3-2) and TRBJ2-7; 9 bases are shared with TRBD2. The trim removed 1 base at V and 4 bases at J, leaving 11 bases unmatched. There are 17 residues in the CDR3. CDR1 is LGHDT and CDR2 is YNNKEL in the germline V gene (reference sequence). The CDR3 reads CASSQVSREGPRYEQYF. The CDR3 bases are TGTGCCAGCAGCCAAGTTTCGCGGGAGGGCCCCCGGTACGAGCAGTACTTC.

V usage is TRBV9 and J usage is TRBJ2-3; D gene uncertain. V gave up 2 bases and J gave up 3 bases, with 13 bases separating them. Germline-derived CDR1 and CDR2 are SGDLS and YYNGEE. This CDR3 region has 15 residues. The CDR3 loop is CASSVTDLVTDTQYF. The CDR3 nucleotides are TGTGCCAGCAGCGTTACGGACCTTGTAACAGATACGCAGTATTTT.

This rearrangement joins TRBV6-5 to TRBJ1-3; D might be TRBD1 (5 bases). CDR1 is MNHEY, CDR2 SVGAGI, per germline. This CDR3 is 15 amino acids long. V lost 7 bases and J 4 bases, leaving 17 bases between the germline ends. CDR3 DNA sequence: TGTGCCAGCACCTCCCTGAAGGGGAAGGGAAACACCATATATTTT. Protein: CASTSLKGKGNTIYF.

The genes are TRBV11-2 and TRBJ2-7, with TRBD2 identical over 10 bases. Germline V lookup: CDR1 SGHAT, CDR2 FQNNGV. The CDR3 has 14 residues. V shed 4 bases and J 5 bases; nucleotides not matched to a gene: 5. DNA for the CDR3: TGTGCCAGCAGCTCCGGACTAGCGGTCCACGAGCAGTACTTC. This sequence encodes CASSSGLAVHEQYF.

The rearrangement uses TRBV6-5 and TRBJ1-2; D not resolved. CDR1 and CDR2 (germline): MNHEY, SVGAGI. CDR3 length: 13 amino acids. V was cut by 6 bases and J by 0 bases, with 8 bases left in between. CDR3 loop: CASRRVTNYGYTF. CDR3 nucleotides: TGTGCCAGCAGACGGGTGACTAACTATGGCTACACCTTC.

The CDR3 protein is CASSPPRGGQFF. The CDR3 DNA reads TGTGCCAGCAGCCCCCCACGGGGTGGTCAGTTCTTC. The V call is TRBV14, the J call TRBJ2-1, with a weak D call TRBD2 (5 bases). V was trimmed by 4 bases and J by 13 bases, leaving 14 bases between them. There are 12 residues in the CDR3. CDR1 is SGHDN and CDR2 is FVKESK in the germline V gene.

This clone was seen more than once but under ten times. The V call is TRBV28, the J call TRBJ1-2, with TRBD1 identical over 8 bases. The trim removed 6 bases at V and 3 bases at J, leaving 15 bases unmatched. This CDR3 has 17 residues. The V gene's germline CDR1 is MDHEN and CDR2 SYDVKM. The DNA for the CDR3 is TGTGCCAGCAGCTTACCGGGGTGGGGACAGGACCACTATGGCTACACCTTC. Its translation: CASSLPGWGQDHYGYTF.